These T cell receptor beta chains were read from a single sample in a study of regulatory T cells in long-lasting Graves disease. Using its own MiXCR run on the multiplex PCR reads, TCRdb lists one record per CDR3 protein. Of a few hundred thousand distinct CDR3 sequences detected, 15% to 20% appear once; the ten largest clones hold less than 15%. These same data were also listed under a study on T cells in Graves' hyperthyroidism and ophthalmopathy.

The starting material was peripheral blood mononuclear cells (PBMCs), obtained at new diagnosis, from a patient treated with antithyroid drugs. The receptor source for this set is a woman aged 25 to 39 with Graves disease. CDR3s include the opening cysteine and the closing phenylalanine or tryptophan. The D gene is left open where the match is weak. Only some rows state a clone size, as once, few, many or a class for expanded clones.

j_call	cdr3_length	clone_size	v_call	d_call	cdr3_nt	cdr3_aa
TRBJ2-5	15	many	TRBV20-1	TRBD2	TGCAGTGCTAGGGGGGGGAACAGCTTCCAAGAGACCCAGTACTTC	CSARGGNSFQETQYF
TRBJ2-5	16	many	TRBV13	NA	TGTGCCAGCAGCTCCGCCGGGACACCAGTACGGGAGACCCAGTACTTC	CASSSAGTPVRETQYF
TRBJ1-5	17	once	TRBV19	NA	TGTGCCAGTAGTATTCGACTGTATGGCCAGTCAAATCAGCCCCAGCATTTT	CASSIRLYGQSNQPQHF
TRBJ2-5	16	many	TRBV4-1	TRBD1	TGCGCCAGCAGCCAAGGGATTCGGGACAGTGAAGAGACCCAGTACTTC	CASSQGIRDSEETQYF
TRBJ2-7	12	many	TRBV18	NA	TGTGCCAGCTCACCTCGCCGTGGGGAGCAGTACTTC	CASSPRRGEQYF
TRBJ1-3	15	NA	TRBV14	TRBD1	TGTGCCAGCAGCCTATTCAGGGGGCCGAGGTACACCATATATTTT	CASSLFRGPRYTIYF
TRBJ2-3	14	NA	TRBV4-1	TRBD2	TGCGCCAGACTAGCGGGGACACACACAGATACGCAGTATTTT	CARLAGTHTDTQYF
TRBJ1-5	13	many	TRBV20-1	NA	TGCAGTGCTTCTAGGACGGATAATCAGCCCCAGCATTTT	CSASRTDNQPQHF
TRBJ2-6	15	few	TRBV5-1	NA	TGCGCCAGCAGGGAGGGGGGGCCCGGGGCCAACGTCCTGACTTTC	CASREGGPGANVLTF
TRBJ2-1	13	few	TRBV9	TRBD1	TGTGCCAGCAGCTTCGACAGGGACGACGAGCAGTTCTTC	CASSFDRDDEQFF
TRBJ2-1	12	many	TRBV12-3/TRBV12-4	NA	TGTGCCAGCAGTCCGGACCTCAGGGAGCAGTTCTTC	CASSPDLREQFF
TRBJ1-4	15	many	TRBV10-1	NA	TGCGCCAGCAGTGCTGGACCTACGGCTAATGAAAAACTGTTTTTT	CASSAGPTANEKLFF
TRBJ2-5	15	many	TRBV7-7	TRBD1	TGTGCTAGCAGCTCGACAGGGGGTGGAGAAGAGACCCAGTACTTC	CASSSTGGGEETQYF
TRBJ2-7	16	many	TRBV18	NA	TGTGCCAGCTCAAATGGACGATCGGCAGGGGCCTACGAGCAGTACTTC	CASSNGRSAGAYEQYF
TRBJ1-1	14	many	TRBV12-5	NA	TGTGCTAGTGGTCCGTCGTGGGGGAACACTGAAGCTTTCTTT	CASGPSWGNTEAFF
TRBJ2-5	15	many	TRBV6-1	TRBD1	TGTGCCAGCAGGGGACCGGGACAGGGGAGGGAGACCCAGTACTTC	CASRGPGQGRETQYF
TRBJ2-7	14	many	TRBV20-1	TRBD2	TGCAGTGCTAGAGATGCTAGCGGGAGTTACGAGCAGTACTTC	CSARDASGSYEQYF
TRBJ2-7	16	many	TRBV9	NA	TGTGCCAGCACCAGTAGGGTTCGGCGGGGCGGCCACGAGCAGTACTTC	CASTSRVRRGGHEQYF
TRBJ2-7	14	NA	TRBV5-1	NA	TGCGCCAGCAGCTTGGGGGAGAAGTCGAGGGAGCAGTACTTC	CASSLGEKSREQYF
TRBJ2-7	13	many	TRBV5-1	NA	TGCGCCAGCAGCCGCGAGGGGGTCTACGAGCAGTACTTC	CASSREGVYEQYF
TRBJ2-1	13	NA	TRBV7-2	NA	TGTGCCAGCAGCCCGACACCGGGCAATGAGCAGTTCTTC	CASSPTPGNEQFF
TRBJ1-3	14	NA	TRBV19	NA	TGTGCCAGTAGTACCTCCTACAGGGTGGACACCATATATTTT	CASSTSYRVDTIYF
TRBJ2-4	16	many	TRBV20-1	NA	TGCAGTGCCGGGGGGCCCGTGAATGCAGCCAAAAACATTCAGTACTTC	CSAGGPVNAAKNIQYF
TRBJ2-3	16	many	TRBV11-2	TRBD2	TGTGCCAGCAGGTTATCTCCGGGACTAGCGGGTGATACGCAGTATTTT	CASRLSPGLAGDTQYF
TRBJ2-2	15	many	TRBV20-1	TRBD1	TGCAGTGCGCGACAGGGGGAGTCGAACACCGGGGAGCTGTTTTTT	CSARQGESNTGELFF
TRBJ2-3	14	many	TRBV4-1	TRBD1	TGCGCCAACCTGTCACAGGGGGGCACAGATACGCAGTATTTT	CANLSQGGTDTQYF
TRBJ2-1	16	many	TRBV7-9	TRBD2	TGTGCCAGCAGCTTACCGAAAGCGGGATTCCCAAATGAGCAGTTCTTC	CASSLPKAGFPNEQFF
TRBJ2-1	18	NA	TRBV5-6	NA	TGTGCCAGCAGCTTGTTTACCAGGGCAGGTAGCCCCTACAATGAGCAGTTCTTC	CASSLFTRAGSPYNEQFF
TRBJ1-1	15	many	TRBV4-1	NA	TGCGCCAGCAGCCAACTGGAAAAACTGGACACTGAAGCTTTCTTT	CASSQLEKLDTEAFF
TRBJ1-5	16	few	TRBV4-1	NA	TGCGCCAGCAGCCAAGATCTGGCGGGGAGAGGTCAGCCCCAGCATTTT	CASSQDLAGRGQPQHF
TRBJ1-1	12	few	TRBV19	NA	TGTGCCAGTAGTATAAGGGGGAGCGAAGCTTTCTTT	CASSIRGSEAFF
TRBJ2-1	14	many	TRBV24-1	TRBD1	TGTGCCACCAAAGGACAGGGGGAAAACAATGAGCAGTTCTTC	CATKGQGENNEQFF
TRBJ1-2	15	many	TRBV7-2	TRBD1	TGTGCCAGCAGCTCGGACAGGGCTGGGTACAATGGCTACACCTTC	CASSSDRAGYNGYTF
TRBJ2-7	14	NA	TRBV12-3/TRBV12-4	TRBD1	TGTGCCAGCAGTTTTGGGACAGGGAACTACGAGCAGTACTTC	CASSFGTGNYEQYF
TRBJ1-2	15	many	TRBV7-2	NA	TGTGCCAGCAGCTCCAGCGGTATGACTAACTATGGCTACACCTTC	CASSSSGMTNYGYTF
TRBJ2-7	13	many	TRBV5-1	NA	TGCGCCAGCAGCTTAGACAGTACCTACGAGCAGTACTTC	CASSLDSTYEQYF
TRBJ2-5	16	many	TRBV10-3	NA	TGTGCCATCAGTGAGTCGCAGGGCTGGTACCAAGAGACCCAGTACTTC	CAISESQGWYQETQYF
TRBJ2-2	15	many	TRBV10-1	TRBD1	TGCGCCAGCAGTCGGACAGGGGGAATCACCGGGGAGCTGTTTTTT	CASSRTGGITGELFF
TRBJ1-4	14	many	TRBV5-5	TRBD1	TGTGCCAGCAGCTTAACAGGGGCTAATGAAAAACTGTTTTTT	CASSLTGANEKLFF
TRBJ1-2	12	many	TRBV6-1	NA	TGTGCCAGCACGGCAGACTTCTATGGCTACACCTTC	CASTADFYGYTF
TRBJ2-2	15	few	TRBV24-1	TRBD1	TGTGCCACCAGTGACCCGGGACAGCACACCGGGGAGCTGTTTTTT	CATSDPGQHTGELFF
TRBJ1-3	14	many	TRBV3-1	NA	TGTGCCAGCAGCCGCGGGACACCTGGAAACACCATATATTTT	CASSRGTPGNTIYF
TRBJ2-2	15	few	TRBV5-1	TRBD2	TGCGCCAGCAGCTTGGGACTAGCTGGTACCGGGGAGCTGTTTTTT	CASSLGLAGTGELFF
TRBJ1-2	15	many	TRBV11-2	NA	TGTGCCAGCAGCTTAGATCGGCTCGAACACTATGGCTACGCCTTC	CASSLDRLEHYGYAF
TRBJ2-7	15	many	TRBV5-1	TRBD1	TGCGCCAGCAGCTTGGATGGGACAGCCTCCTACGAGCAGTACTTC	CASSLDGTASYEQYF
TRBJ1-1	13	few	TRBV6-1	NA	TGTGCCAGCAGTGAATCGGGGGACGCCGAAGCTTTCTTT	CASSESGDAEAFF
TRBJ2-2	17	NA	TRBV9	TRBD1	TGTGCCAGTAATACAGGGGGCAGTTGGAAAAACACCGGGGAGCTGTTTTTT	CASNTGGSWKNTGELFF
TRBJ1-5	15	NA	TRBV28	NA	TGTGCCGGCAGTTTATCCCCAGTTAGCAATCAGCCCCAGCATTTT	CAGSLSPVSNQPQHF